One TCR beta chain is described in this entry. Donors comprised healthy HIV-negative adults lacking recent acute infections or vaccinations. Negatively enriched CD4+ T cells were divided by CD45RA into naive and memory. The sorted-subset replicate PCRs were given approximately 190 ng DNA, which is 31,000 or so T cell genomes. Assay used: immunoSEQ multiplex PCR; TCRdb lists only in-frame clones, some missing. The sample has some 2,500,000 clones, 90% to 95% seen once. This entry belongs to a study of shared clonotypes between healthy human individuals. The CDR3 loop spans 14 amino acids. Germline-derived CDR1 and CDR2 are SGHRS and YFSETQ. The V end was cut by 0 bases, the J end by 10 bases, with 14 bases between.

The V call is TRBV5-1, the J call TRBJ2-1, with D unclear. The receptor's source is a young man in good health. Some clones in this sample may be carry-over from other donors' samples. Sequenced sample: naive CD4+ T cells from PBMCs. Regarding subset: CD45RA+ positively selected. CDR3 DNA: TGCGCCAGCAGCTTGGTATCTCGATTCTTCGAGCAGTTCTTC. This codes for CASSLVSRFFEQFF.